These T cell receptor beta chains were read from a single sample in a study of T cell responses to AZD1222 COVID-19 vaccine. Assay used: immunoSEQ multiplex PCR; TCRdb lists only in-frame clones, some missing. The table includes fewer than 7,000 clones, more than 75% detected once. The sample was peripheral blood, taken 28 days after the second AZD1222 dose. These receptors all stem from an adult who received the AZD1222 COVID-19 vaccine. Both conserved end residues are trimmed from each CDR3. Each record gives: CDR3 length, V gene, CDR3 protein.

length: 11; V: TRBV5-1; CDR3: ASSFLRSTEAF
length: 12; V: TRBV9; CDR3: ASSVWGHGDTQY
length: 15; V: TRBV15; CDR3: ATSRVASGYSGNTIY
length: 10; V: TRBV6-1; CDR3: ASSEAQYGYT
length: 13; V: TRBV5-1; CDR3: ASRLGLAVGNEQF
length: 12; V: TRBV11-2; CDR3: ASSSRNLNSPLH
length: 10; V: TRBV18; CDR3: ASSAKQGPKY
length: 12; V: TRBV7-2; CDR3: ASSLVVLTGELF
length: 9; V: TRBV13; CDR3: ASGVGSEQF
length: 13; V: TRBV6-5; CDR3: ASSSQGQGNYGYT
length: 13; V: TRBV5-4; CDR3: ASSLATGSTGELF
length: 14; V: TRBV27; CDR3: ASRRSATSGTYEQY
length: 11; V: TRBV7-3; CDR3: ASSDGSTDTQY
length: 15; V: TRBV4-3; CDR3: ASSQGVRTGVGQPQH
length: 14; V: TRBV13; CDR3: ASSSIQGYGANVLT
length: 13; V: TRBV4-3; CDR3: ASSQGSGGKYEQY
length: 13; V: TRBV2; CDR3: ASTLLTGAGNTIY
length: 12; V: TRBV3-1/TRBV3-2; CDR3: ASSQFAGNTEAF
length: 12; V: TRBV5-1; CDR3: ASSLGGGYTEAF
length: 12; V: TRBV10-3; CDR3: AISERGADTEAF
length: 14; V: TRBV6-5; CDR3: ASSYAFQGRDSPLH
length: 11; V: TRBV2; CDR3: ASSVDGSEKLF
length: 12; V: TRBV28; CDR3: ASRTGGEPNEQF
length: 14; V: TRBV27; CDR3: ASSGGSGRSSYEQY
length: 13; V: TRBV7-8; CDR3: ASSLSKGADTEAF
length: 12; V: TRBV7-8; CDR3: ASSSRGRNTEAF
length: 10; V: TRBV5-8; CDR3: ASSRRDRGKE
length: 9; V: TRBV20-1; CDR3: SASNVNTIY
length: 12; V: TRBV28; CDR3: ASSPVRVGTEAF
length: 16; V: TRBV4-1; CDR3: ASSQGGTGYLSNQPQH
length: 11; V: TRBV24-1; CDR3: ATSPWGADTQY
length: 12; V: TRBV9; CDR3: ASSVAQHPDTQY
length: 10; V: TRBV11-2; CDR3: ASSLGGSGYT
length: 12; V: TRBV7-9; CDR3: ASSLGSSGNTIY
length: 16; V: TRBV5-4; CDR3: ASSATSGPDVGANVLT